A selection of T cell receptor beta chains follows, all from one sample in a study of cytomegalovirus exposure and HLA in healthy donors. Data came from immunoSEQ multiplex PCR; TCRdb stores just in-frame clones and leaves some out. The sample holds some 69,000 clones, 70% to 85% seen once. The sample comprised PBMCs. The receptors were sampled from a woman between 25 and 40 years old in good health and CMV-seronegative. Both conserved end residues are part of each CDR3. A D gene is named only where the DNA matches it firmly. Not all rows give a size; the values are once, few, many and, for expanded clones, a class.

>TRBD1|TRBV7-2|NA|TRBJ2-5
CASSLGDSQETQYF
TGTGCCAGCAGCTTAGGGGACAGCCAAGAGACCCAGTACTTC
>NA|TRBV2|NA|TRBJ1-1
CASSTDREAFF
TGTGCCAGCAGCACCGACAGGGAAGCTTTCTTT
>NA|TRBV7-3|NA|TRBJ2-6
CASSPSAGSVNVLTF
TGTGCCAGCAGCCCCTCGGCAGGTTCGGTCAACGTCCTGACTTTC
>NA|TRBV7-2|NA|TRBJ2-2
CALGGARETGELFF
TGTGCTCTTGGGGGGGCTCGGGAGACCGGGGAGCTGTTTTTT
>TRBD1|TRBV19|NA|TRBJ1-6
CASSPQGGADSPLHF
TGTGCCAGTAGTCCGCAGGGGGGCGCAGATTCACCCCTCCACTTT
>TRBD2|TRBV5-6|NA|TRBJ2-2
CASSLNRASGSAHTGELFF
TGTGCCAGCAGCTTGAATAGGGCTAGCGGGAGTGCTCACACCGGGGAGCTGTTTTTT
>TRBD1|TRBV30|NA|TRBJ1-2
CAWSPRDRGLFQGYTF
TGTGCCTGGAGTCCCCGGGACAGGGGCCTCTTTCAGGGCTACACCTTC
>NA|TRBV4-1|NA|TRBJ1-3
CASSLYAGSGNTIYF
TGCGCCAGCAGCCTATATGCAGGCTCGGGAAACACCATATATTTT
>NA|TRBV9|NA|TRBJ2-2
CASSVGRNANTGELFF
TGTGCCAGCAGCGTAGGCAGGAATGCGAACACCGGGGAGCTGTTTTTT
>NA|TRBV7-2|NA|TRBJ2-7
CASSPGLGSSYEQYF
TGTGCCAGCAGCCCCGGGCTAGGGAGCTCCTACGAGCAGTACTTC
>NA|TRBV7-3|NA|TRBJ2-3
CASSFAPDGGRDTQYF
TGTGCCAGCAGCTTCGCGCCGGATGGCGGTAGAGATACGCAGTATTTT
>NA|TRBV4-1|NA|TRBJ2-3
CASSLLDSGTRGTDTQYF
TGCGCCAGCAGCCTCCTAGATTCCGGGACAAGGGGCACAGATACGCAGTATTTT
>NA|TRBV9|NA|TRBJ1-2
CASSVDSYYGYTF
TGTGCCAGCAGCGTAGACAGCTACTATGGCTACACCTTC
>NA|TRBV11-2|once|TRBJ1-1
CASSLTENTEAFF
TGTGCCAGCAGCCTCACAGAGAACACTGAAGCTTTCTTT
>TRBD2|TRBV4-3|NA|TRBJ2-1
CASSPSGTSVQSSYNEQFF
TGCGCCAGCAGCCCATCCGGGACTAGCGTTCAAAGCTCCTACAATGAGCAGTTCTTC
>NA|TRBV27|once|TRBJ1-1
CASRTPTGEAFF
TGTGCCAGCAGGACCCCAACAGGTGAAGCTTTCTTT
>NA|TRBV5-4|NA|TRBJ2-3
CASSLAGGSDTQYF
TGTGCCAGCAGCTTGGCCGGAGGGTCAGATACGCAGTATTTT
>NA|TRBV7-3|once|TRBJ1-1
CASSLSVGGWTEAFF
TGTGCCAGCAGCTTATCGGTCGGGGGTTGGACTGAAGCTTTCTTT
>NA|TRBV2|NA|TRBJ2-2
CASSESGLGGELFF
TGTGCCAGCAGTGAGTCGGGTCTGGGCGGGGAGCTGTTTTTT
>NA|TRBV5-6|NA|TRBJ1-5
CASSLRTTDSNQPQHF
TGTGCCAGCAGCTTGAGGACAACCGATAGCAATCAGCCCCAGCATTTT
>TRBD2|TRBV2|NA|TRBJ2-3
CASRDRLAGGSTDTQYF
TGTGCCAGCAGGGACCGACTAGCGGGAGGTAGCACAGATACGCAGTATTTT
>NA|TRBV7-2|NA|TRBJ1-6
CASSLGADSPLHF
TGTGCCAGCAGCCTCGGAGCGGATTCACCCCTCCACTTT
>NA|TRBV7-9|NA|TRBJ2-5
CASSLVSGRETQYF
TGTGCCAGCAGCTTAGTGTCAGGCCGGGAGACCCAGTACTTC
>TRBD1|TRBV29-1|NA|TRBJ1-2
CSVRDSTYGYTF
TGCAGCGTCCGGGACAGTACGTATGGCTACACCTTC
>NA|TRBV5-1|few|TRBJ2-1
CASSLDSTSSYNEQFF
TGCGCCAGCAGCTTGGATTCGACTAGCTCCTACAATGAGCAGTTCTTC
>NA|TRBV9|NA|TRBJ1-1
CASSVREAAEAFF
TGTGCCAGCAGCGTCAGGGAGGCCGCTGAAGCTTTCTTT
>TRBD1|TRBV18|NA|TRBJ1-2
CASSPQEGATDYGYTF
TGTGCCAGCTCACCACAGGAGGGGGCGACGGACTATGGCTACACCTTC
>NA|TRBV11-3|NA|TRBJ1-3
CASSLKRDTIYF
TGTGCCAGCAGCTTAAAACGGGACACCATATATTTT
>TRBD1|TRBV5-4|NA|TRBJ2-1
CASSGRDRGRPNEQFF
TGTGCCAGCAGCGGGAGGGACAGGGGGCGCCCGAATGAGCAGTTCTTC
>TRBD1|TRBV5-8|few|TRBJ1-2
CASSLYRTGANYGYTF
TGTGCCAGCAGCTTGTACCGGACAGGGGCCAACTATGGCTACACCTTC
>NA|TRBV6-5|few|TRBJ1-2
CASSRDSSKDGYTF
TGTGCCAGCAGTAGGGACTCGTCAAAGGATGGCTACACCTTC
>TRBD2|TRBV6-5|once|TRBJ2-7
CASSYSGTTSYEQYF
TGTGCCAGCAGTTACTCCGGGACTACCTCCTACGAGCAGTACTTC
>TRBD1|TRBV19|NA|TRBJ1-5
CASSGTGGNQPQHF
TGTGCCAGTAGCGGGACAGGGGGAAATCAGCCCCAGCATTTT
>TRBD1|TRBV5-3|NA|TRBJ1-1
CARTRRDRGLTEAFF
TGTGCCAGAACCCGCCGCGACAGGGGGCTTACTGAAGCTTTCTTT
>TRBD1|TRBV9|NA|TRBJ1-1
CASSAGGTGMNTEAFF
TGTGCCAGCAGCGCAGGGGGGACAGGGATGAACACTGAAGCTTTCTTT
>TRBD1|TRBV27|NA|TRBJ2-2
CASSPRGTGGTGELFF
TGTGCCAGCAGTCCTCGAGGGACAGGTGGGACCGGGGAGCTGTTTTTT
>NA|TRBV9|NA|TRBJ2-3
CASSKGGGNTDTQYF
TGTGCCAGCAGCAAAGGGGGGGGGAACACAGATACGCAGTATTTT
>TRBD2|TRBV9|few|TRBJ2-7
CASSVDETSGPTIKQYF
TGTGCCAGCAGCGTAGATGAGACTAGCGGCCCCACTATCAAGCAGTACTTC
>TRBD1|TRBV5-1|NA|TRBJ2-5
CASSLEPAGGETQYF
TGCGCCAGCAGCTTGGAACCGGCAGGGGGAGAGACCCAGTACTTC
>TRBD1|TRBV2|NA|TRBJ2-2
CASTGQGTGELFF
TGTGCCAGTACGGGACAGGGCACCGGGGAGCTGTTTTTT
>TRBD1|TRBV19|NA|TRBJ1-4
CASHRDSGEKLFF
TGTGCCAGTCACCGGGACAGCGGTGAAAAACTGTTTTTT
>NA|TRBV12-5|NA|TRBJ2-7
CASGWGAGEQYF
TGTGCTAGTGGTTGGGGTGCGGGCGAGCAGTACTTC
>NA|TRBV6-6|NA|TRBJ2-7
CASSGQAEQYF
TGTGCCAGCAGTGGTCAGGCCGAGCAGTACTTC
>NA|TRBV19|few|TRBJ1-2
CASSPQKRGATTYGYTF
TGTGCCAGTAGTCCCCAAAAGCGGGGGGCGACTACATATGGCTACACCTTC
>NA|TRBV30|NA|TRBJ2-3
CAWSRDTQYF
TGTGCCTGGAGTCGAGATACGCAGTATTTT
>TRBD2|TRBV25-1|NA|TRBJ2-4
CASSESSGRKAKNIQYF
TGTGCCAGCAGTGAGTCTAGCGGGAGGAAGGCCAAAAACATTCAGTACTTC
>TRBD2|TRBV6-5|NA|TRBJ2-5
CASSASGGMETQYF
TGTGCCAGCAGTGCTAGCGGGGGCATGGAGACCCAGTACTTC
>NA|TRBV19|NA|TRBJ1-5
CASSLRNQPQHF
TGTGCCAGTAGTCTAAGAAATCAGCCCCAGCATTTT